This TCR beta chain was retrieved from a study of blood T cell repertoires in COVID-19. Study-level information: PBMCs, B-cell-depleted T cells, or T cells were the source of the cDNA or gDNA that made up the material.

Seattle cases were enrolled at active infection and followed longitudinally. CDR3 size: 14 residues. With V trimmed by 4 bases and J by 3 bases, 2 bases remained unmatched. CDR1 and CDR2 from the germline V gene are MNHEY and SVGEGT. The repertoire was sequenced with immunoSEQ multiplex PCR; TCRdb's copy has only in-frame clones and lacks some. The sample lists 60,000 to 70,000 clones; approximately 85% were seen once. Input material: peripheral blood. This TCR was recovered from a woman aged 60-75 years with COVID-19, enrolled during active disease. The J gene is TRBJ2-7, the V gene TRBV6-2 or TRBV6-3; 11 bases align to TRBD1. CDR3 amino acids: CASSFGTGGYEQYF. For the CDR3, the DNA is TGTGCCAGCAGTTTCGGGACAGGGGGCTACGAGCAGTACTTC.